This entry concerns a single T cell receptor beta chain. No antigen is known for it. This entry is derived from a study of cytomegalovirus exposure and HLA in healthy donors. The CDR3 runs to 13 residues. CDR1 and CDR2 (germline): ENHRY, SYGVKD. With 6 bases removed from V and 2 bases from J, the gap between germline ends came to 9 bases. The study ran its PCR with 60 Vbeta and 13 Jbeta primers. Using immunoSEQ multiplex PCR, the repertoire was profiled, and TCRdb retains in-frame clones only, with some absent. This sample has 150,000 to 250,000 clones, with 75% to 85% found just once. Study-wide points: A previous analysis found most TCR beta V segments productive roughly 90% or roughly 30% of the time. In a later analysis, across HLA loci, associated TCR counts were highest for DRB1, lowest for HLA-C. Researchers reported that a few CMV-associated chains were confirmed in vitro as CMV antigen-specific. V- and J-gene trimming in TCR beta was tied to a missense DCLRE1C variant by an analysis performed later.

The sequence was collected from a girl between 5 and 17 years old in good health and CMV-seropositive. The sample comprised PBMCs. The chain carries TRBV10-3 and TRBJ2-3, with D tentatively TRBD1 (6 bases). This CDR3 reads CAIRDSPTDTQYF. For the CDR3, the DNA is TGTGCCATCAGGGACAGCCCCACAGATACGCAGTATTTT.